Given below is one T cell receptor (beta chain) in context. This specimen belongs to a study of blood T cell repertoires in COVID-19. Whole-study context: In each case, the material was cDNA or gDNA derived from T cells, B-cell-depleted T cells, or PBMCs.

Participants spanned ages about 18 to 100 years and resided in roughly 22 US areas. Two negative PCRs, clearance, or symptom resolution had been documented for recovered Cohort 3 donors. Germline V gene sequence: CDR1 SGHVS, CDR2 FNYEAQ. The CDR3 loop spans 15 amino acids. Trimming left V 4 bases short and J 5 bases short, with 12 bases between. TCRdb keeps only in-frame clones here, not all; method: immunoSEQ multiplex PCR. The data contain 150,000 to 200,000 clones, just over 85% of them singletons. V usage is TRBV7-6 and J usage is TRBJ1-6; D might be TRBD1 (6 bases). The TCR originated in a woman between 18 and 30 years old who had recovered from COVID-19. The sample consisted of PBMCs or T cells enriched from blood (not recorded which). Here the CDR3 DNA reads TGTGCCAGCAGCTCGTCGGGACATCATAATTCACCCCTCCACTTT. Protein product: CASSSSGHHNSPLHF.